This entry lists 10 T cell receptor beta chains sequenced from one sample in a study of blood T cell repertoires in COVID-19. Sequencing was performed with immunoSEQ multiplex PCR; in TCRdb, only in-frame clones are kept and a portion is missing. Of around 220,000 clones listed, 85% to 90% were seen once; the top ten hold about 1.5%. Sequencing was carried out using peripheral blood. These receptors came from a man between 18 and 29 years old with active or convalescent COVID-19.

This clone was recorded a few times. This chain joins TRBV7-9 and TRBJ1-5; the D is unclear. V dropped 3 bases and J dropped 0 bases, with 3 bases sitting between them. Germline CDR1 and CDR2: SEHNR and FQNEAQ (reference sequence). The CDR3 length is 13 residues. The CDR3: CASSFSSNQPQHF. CDR3 DNA sequence: TGTGCCAGCAGCTTTAGTAGCAATCAGCCCCAGCATTTT.

The chain carries TRBV9 and TRBJ2-5; the match to TRBD1 covers 9 bases. The length of the CDR3 is 16 residues. After removal of 0 bases from V and 5 bases from J, the junction contained 8 bases not matched to a gene. CDR1 and CDR2 from the germline V gene are SGDLS and YYNGEE. The CDR3 is CASSVAPTGGRETQYF. The DNA for the CDR3 is TGTGCCAGCAGCGTAGCTCCTACAGGGGGCAGGGAGACCCAGTACTTC.

V usage is TRBV10-1 and J usage is TRBJ2-2; 8 bases line up with TRBD1. The CDR3 runs 13 residues. Losses at the gene ends were 8 bases for V and 5 bases for J; bases not matched to a gene: 4. Germline V gene lookup returns CDR1 WNHNN and CDR2 SYGVQD (reference sequence). DNA of the CDR3: TGCGCCAGCCGGACAGGGAGTACCGGGGAGCTGTTTTTT. This codes for CASRTGSTGELFF.

This chain connects TRBV10-2 to TRBJ2-2, with a tentative D call TRBD2 (5 bases). The length of the CDR3 is 16 residues. Looked up from germline, CDR1 is WSHSY and CDR2 is SAAADI. The V and J ends lost 6 bases and 6 bases respectively, with 20 bases between them. Here the CDR3 reads CASRKARGPVSGELFF. CDR3 DNA: TGCGCCAGCAGGAAGGCACGAGGGCCAGTTTCCGGGGAGCTGTTTTTT.

The rearrangement uses TRBV27 and TRBJ1-2; weak D call: TRBD1 (6 bases). Between the trimmed V and J ends, which lost 5 bases and 4 bases, there was a span of 20 bases. The CDR3 length is 16 residues. Germline V CDR1 and CDR2: MNHEY, SMNVEV (reference sequence). CDR3 nucleotide sequence: TGTGCCAGCAGTCCTGAATTCCCGACAGGCGGCTATGGCTACACCTTC. Protein product: CASSPEFPTGGYGYTF.

The chain employs TRBV9 and TRBJ2-7; 9 bases map to TRBD2. Germline values: CDR1 SGDLS, CDR2 YYNGEE. The CDR3 runs 14 residues. V was pared by 4 bases and J by 5 bases, with 7 bases of the junction left unmatched. The CDR3, as DNA: TGTGCCAGCAGCCCGAGGACTAGCGTCGACGAGCAGTACTTC. Protein: CASSPRTSVDEQYF.

The chain joins TRBV6-1 to TRBJ2-7, with 9 bases aligning to TRBD2. The trim removed 3 bases at V and 2 bases at J, leaving 5 bases unmatched. Germline-derived CDR1 and CDR2 are MNHNS and SASEGT. CDR3 size: 15 residues. The CDR3 DNA reads as TGTGCCAGCAGTGAGGGACGACTAGCGGCCTACGAGCAGTACTTC. It is translated as CASSEGRLAAYEQYF.

J is TRBJ1-1 and V is TRBV15; D unresolved. The CDR3 extends over 15 amino acids. Germline V CDR1 and CDR2: LNHNV, YYDKDF (reference sequence). V was trimmed by 0 bases and J by 1 base, leaving 9 bases between them. In DNA, the CDR3 is TGTGCCACCAGCAGAGATAACATAGCGAACACTGAAGCTTTCTTT. Translation: CATSRDNIANTEAFF.

The chain recombines TRBV9 with TRBJ1-6; 7 bases fit TRBD1. The CDR3 loop spans 15 amino acids. Germline CDR1 is SGDLS and CDR2 is YYNGEE. J lost 7 bases, V lost 4 bases, and 8 bases had no gene match. In nucleotides, the CDR3 is TGTGCCAGCAGCCTCGACAGGGCGGGGAATTCACCCCTCCACTTT. It yields the protein CASSLDRAGNSPLHF.

The chain combines TRBV27 with TRBJ2-1, with TRBD2 identical over 7 bases. J gave up 2 bases and V 6 bases, and 10 bases lay outside the gene matches. Germline V gene sequence: CDR1 MNHEY, CDR2 SMNVEV (reference sequence). CDR3 size: 16 residues. This CDR3 is CASSDGTSVAYNEQFF. CDR3 DNA sequence: TGTGCCAGCAGCGACGGTACTAGCGTTGCCTACAATGAGCAGTTCTTC.